A single sample gave rise to the 7 T cell receptor beta chains below, sequenced in a study of beta chain features in type 1 diabetes. Study results and limitations: Shorter TCRB CDR3s, moderately but significantly so, marked every one of the four CD4+ subsets in Type 1 diabetes patients.

The antigens these receptors bind are not known. The whole isolated RNA underwent reverse transcription, so sequencing captured expressed TCRB transcripts. This table comes from immunoSEQ multiplex PCR, and its TCRdb copy is limited to in-frame clones, with some not included. The sample carries roughly 100,000 clones, 28% recorded once. Material: central memory CD4+ T cells from blood. The source is a young woman with type 1 diabetes.

A few counts support this clone. V and J are TRBV6-5 and TRBJ2-2, with a weak D call TRBD2 (5 bases). Trimming removed 0 bases from V and 7 bases from J, with 9 bases in between. Germline CDR1 reads MNHEY; CDR2 reads SVGAGI. There are 14 residues in the CDR3. Written as DNA, the CDR3 is TGTGCCAGCAGTTACTCGTCGGGGTACGGGGAGCTGTTTTTT. As protein: CASSYSSGYGELFF.

In its sample, this clone was seen a few times. The chain recombines TRBV5-6 with TRBJ1-1; 7 bases agree with TRBD1. The CDR3 contains 14 residues. The V segment lost 6 bases and the J segment 1 base; nucleotides outside the gene matches: 6. Germline CDR1 and CDR2: SGHDT and YYEEEE. The CDR3 loop is CASTLQGWNTEAFF. CDR3 DNA: TGTGCCAGCACCTTACAGGGGTGGAACACTGAAGCTTTCTTT.

In this sample, this clone turned up many times. The chain links TRBV14 to TRBJ2-6, with no clear D. V was trimmed by 3 bases and J by 10 bases, leaving 10 bases between them. CDR3 length equals 13 residues. The germline CDR1 and CDR2 sequences are SGHDN and FVKESK. The CDR3 reads CASSHLAENVLTF. CDR3 DNA: TGTGCCAGCAGCCATCTCGCTGAGAACGTCCTGACTTTC.

This clone was seen a few times. V usage is TRBV4-2 and J usage is TRBJ2-2, with 9 bases that match TRBD2. CDR1 and CDR2 from the germline V gene are LGHNA and YNFKEQ. V trimming: 3 bases; J trimming: 6 bases; junction bases outside the gene matches: 8. The CDR3 has 16 amino acids. The CDR3 DNA is TGTGCCAGCAGCCAGGAACTAGCGGGTTCACCCGGGGAGCTGTTTTTT. Translated, it gives CASSQELAGSPGELFF.

This chain joins TRBV7-2 and TRBJ1-5, with D uncertain. The V gene's germline CDR1 is SGHTA and CDR2 FQGNSA. V lost 5 bases and J lost 2, with 7 bases in between. The CDR3 runs to 13 residues. CDR3 region: CASSRPGNQPQHF. The CDR3 bases are TGTGCCAGCAGCCGTCCGGGCAATCAGCCCCAGCATTTT.

The chain employs TRBV5-1 and TRBJ2-1; D is unresolved. V was trimmed by 6 bases and J by 3 bases, leaving 10 bases between them. CDR3 length equals 13 residues. In germline, CDR1 is SGHRS, CDR2 YFSETQ. CDR3 sequence (DNA): TGCGCCAGCAATGGCGGAATCTACAATGAGCAGTTCTTC. Its protein is CASNGGIYNEQFF.

This clone was recorded a few times. CDR3 coding DNA: TGTGCCAGCAGCTTACAACGGAGCTACGAGCAGTACTTC. Translation: CASSLQRSYEQYF. The V call is TRBV7-2, the J call TRBJ2-7; D uncertain. Germline-derived CDR1 and CDR2 are SGHTA and FQGNSA. The CDR3 has 13 residues. Trimming removed 2 bases at V and 3 bases at J, with 8 bases between. Based on the CDR3 plus reference TRBV7-2 and TRBJ2-7, the full variable domain is GAGVSQSPSNKVTEKGKDVELRCDPISGHTALYWYRQSLGQGLEFLIYFQGNSAPDKSGLPSDRFSAERTGGSVSTLTIQRTQQEDSAVYLCASSLQRSYEQYFGPGTRLTVT.